This TCR beta chain is drawn from a study of low-dose radiotherapy and immunotherapy resistance in tumors. Over around 19 PCR cycles, TCRs were amplified from a constant-region primer and V-primer adapter. One entry per CDR3 protein, called by TCRdb with MiXCR from the reads. The sample consists of tens of thousands of distinct CDR3 sequences, 12% of them appearing once. Time point given: before trial treatment. Germline V gene data show CDR1 as SGHTA and CDR2 as FQGTGA. CDR3 length: 14 residues. V was clipped by 0 bases and J by 4 bases, with 7 bases between them. The sequencing here drew on PBMCs, taken before treatment. This clonotype was obtained from a female donor with ovarian cancer. J is TRBJ2-1 and V is TRBV7-3, with a possible D match to TRBD1 (5 bases). The CDR3 is CASSLTGAYNEQFF. DNA of the CDR3: TGTGCCAGCAGCTTAACTGGGGCGTACAATGAGCAGTTCTTC. Complete variable domain (other parts from reference TRBV7-3 and TRBJ2-1): GAGVSQTPSNKVTEKGKYVELRCDPISGHTALYWYRQSLGQGPEFLIYFQGTGAADDSGLPNDRFFAVRPEGSVSTLKIQRTERGDSAVYLCASSLTGAYNEQFFGPGTRLTVL.